This TCR beta chain was captured in a study of blood T cell repertoires in COVID-19. Study as a whole: Some COVID-19 samples were acute and others convalescent; all came from the United States, Italy and Spain. Sample material is recorded as cDNA or gDNA derived from T cells, B-cell-depleted T cells, or PBMCs.

The CDR3 totals 14 residues. V dropped 0 bases and J dropped 1 base, with 6 bases sitting between them. Per the germline V gene, CDR1 is MNHEY and CDR2 is SMNVEV (reference sequence). Authors' data handling: Reference gene primers were amplified, and this amplification served to estimate nucleated cell counts. TCRdb keeps only in-frame clones here, not all; method: immunoSEQ multiplex PCR. V, J and clone size were drawn from that table, and D and trimming were deduced from the DNA. This table has approximately 210,000 clones, around 88% appearing once. This sequence was found in a man between 18 and 29 years old with active or convalescent COVID-19. Sequenced material: peripheral blood. The gene calls are TRBV27 and TRBJ1-1, with no clear D. In DNA form, the CDR3 reads TGTGCCAGCAGTTTATCCTCCGGGAACACTGAAGCTTTCTTT. Protein sequence: CASSLSSGNTEAFF.